One TCR beta chain is described in this entry. Its antigen is unidentified. The PCR had 60 Vbeta and 13 Jbeta primers. Only in-frame clones appear in the TCRdb table, and some are missing; sequencing was by immunoSEQ multiplex PCR. The sample carries 95,000 to 150,000 clones, around 77% recorded once. Germline CDR1 and CDR2: SQVTM and ANQGSEA. After removal of 8 bases from V and 3 bases from J, the junction contained 4 bases not matched to a gene. The CDR3 is made up of 12 amino acids. This entry comes from a study of cytomegalovirus exposure and HLA in healthy donors. Whole-study context: Samples from HLA-typed donors yielded about 85 million unique TCRs in an early data release.

Points from the study as a whole: In vitro confirmation showed three CMV-associated chains to be CMV antigen specific.

This clonotype originated in a human donor in good health. V and J are TRBV29-1 and TRBJ2-7, with 10 positions matching TRBD2. Material: PBMCs. The CDR3 spells CSFSGRNYEQYF. As DNA, the CDR3 is TGCAGCTTTAGCGGGAGGAACTACGAGCAGTACTTC.